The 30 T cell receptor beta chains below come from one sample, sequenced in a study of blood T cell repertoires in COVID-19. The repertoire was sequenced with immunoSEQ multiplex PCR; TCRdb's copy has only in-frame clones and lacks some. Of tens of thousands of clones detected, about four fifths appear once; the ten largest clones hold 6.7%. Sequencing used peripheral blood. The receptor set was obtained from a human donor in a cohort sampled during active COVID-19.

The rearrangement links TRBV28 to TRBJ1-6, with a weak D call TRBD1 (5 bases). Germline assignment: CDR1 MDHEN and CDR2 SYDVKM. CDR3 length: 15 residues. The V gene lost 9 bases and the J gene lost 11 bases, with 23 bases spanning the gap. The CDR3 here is CASGVRGTSSTPLHF. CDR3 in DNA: TGTGCCAGTGGGGTGCGCGGGACGTCCTCGACACCCCTCCACTTT.

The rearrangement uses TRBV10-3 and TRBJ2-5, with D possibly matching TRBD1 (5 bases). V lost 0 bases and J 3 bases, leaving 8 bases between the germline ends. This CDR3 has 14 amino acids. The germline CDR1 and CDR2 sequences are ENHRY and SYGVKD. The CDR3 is CAISESNRKETQYF. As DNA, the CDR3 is TGTGCCATCAGTGAGTCGAACAGGAAAGAGACCCAGTACTTC.

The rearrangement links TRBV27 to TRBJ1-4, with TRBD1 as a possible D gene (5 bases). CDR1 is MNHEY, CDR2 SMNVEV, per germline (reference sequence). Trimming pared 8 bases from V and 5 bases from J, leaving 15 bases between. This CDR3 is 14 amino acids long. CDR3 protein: CASSRRRGNEKLFF. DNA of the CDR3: TGTGCCAGCTCCCGGCGGAGGGGAAATGAAAAACTGTTTTTT.

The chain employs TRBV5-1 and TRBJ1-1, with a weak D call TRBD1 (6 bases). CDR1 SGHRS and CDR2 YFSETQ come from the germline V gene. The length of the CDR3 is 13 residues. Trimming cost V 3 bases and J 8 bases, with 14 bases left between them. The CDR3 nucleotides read TGCGCCAGCAGCTCCAGGGGTAGGGAAGAAGCTTTCTTT. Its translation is CASSSRGREEAFF.

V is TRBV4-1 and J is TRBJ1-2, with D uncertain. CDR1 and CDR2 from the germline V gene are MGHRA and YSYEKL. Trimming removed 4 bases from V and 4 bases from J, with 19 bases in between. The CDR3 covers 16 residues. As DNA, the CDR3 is TGCGCCAGCAGCCTTGCTCCGGGGTCTAGAGTCTATGGCTACACCTTC. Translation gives CASSLAPGSRVYGYTF.

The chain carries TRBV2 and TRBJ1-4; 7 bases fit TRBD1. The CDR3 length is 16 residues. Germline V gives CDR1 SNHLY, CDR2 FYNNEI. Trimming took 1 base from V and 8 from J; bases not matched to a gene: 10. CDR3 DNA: TGTGCCAGCAGTGAAGGCAGGGGGTCCCCACGGGAAAAACTGTTTTTT. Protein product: CASSEGRGSPREKLFF.

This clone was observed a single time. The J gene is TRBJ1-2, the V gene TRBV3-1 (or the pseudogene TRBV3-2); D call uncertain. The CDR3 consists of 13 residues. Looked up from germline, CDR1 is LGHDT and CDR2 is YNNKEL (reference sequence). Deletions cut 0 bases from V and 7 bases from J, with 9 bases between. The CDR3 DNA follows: TGTGCCAGCAGCCAAGATTTGGCCAGTGGCTACACCTTC. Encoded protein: CASSQDLASGYTF.

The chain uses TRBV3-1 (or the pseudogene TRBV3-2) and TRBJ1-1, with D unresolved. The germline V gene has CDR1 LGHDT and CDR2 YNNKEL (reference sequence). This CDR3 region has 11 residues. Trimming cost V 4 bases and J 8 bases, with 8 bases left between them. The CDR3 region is CASSLAGEAFF. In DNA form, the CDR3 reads TGTGCCAGCAGCCTGGCGGGGGAAGCTTTCTTT.

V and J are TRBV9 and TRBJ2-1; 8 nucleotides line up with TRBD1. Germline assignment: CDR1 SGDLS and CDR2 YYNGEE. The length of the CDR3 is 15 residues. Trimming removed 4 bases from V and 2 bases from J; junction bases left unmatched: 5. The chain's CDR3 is CASSFTGGTYNEQFF. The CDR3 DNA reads TGTGCCAGCAGCTTCACAGGGGGAACCTACAATGAGCAGTTCTTC.

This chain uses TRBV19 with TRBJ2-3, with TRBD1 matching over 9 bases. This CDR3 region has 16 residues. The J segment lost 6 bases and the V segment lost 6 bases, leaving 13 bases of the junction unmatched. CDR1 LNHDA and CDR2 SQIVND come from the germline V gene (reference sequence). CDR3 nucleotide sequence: TGTGCCAGTAGCGAGACAGGGGGTATAGGGTCCGATACGCAGTATTTT. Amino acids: CASSETGGIGSDTQYF.

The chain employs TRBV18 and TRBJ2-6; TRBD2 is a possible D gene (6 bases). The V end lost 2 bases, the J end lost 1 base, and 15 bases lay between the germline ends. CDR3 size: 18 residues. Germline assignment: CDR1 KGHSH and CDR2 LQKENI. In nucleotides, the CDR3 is TGTGCCAGCTCACCAAGGCGGGGAACAAAATCTGGGGCCAACGTCCTGACTTTC. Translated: CASSPRRGTKSGANVLTF.

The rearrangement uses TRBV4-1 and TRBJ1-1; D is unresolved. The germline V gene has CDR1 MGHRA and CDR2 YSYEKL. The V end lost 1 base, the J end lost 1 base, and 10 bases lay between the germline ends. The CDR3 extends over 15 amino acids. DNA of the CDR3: TGCGCCAGCAGCCAAGTTGTCGGTGGGAACACTGAAGCTTTCTTT. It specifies CASSQVVGGNTEAFF.

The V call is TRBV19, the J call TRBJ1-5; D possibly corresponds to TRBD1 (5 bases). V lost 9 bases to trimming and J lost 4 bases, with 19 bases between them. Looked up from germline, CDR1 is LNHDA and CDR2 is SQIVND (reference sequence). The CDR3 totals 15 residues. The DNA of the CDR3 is TGTGCCAGCCAGGGTCGGCAGGGACTGAATCAGCCCCAGCATTTT. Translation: CASQGRQGLNQPQHF.

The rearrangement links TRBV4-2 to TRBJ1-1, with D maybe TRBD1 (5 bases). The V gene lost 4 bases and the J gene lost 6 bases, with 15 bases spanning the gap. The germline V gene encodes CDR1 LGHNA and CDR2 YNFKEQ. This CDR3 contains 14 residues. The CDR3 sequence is CASSLGGVDAEAFF. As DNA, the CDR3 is TGTGCCAGCAGCCTGGGAGGGGTTGATGCTGAAGCTTTCTTT.

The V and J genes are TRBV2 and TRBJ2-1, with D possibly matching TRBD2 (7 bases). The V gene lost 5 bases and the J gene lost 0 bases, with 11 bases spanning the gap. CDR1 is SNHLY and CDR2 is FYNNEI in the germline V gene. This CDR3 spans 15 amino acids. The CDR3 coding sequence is TGTGCCAGCAGTTTGGGGGGGCCCTCCTACAATGAGCAGTTCTTC. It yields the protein CASSLGGPSYNEQFF.

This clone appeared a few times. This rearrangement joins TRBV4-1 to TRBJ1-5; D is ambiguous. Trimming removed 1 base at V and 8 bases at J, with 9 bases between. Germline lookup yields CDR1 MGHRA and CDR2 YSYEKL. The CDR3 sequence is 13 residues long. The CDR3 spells CASSQVRLEPQHF. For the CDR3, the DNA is TGCGCCAGCAGCCAAGTAAGACTGGAGCCCCAGCATTTT.

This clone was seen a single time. The CDR3 nucleotides read TGTGCCACCAGTGATTTTCCCTCCGTTGGCGGCGGGGAGCAGTTCTTC. It translates to CATSDFPSVGGGEQFF. The chain carries TRBV24-1 and TRBJ2-1; tentatively, D is TRBD2 (5 bases). The ends were cut back, 1 base at V and 10 bases at J, with 19 bases in the middle. The V gene's germline CDR1 is KGHDR and CDR2 SFDVKD. This CDR3 has 16 residues.

The CDR3 loop is CASTTHDTYEQYF. The CDR3 DNA sequence: TGTGCCAGCACCACACACGATACCTACGAGCAGTACTTC. The gene calls are TRBV6-6 and TRBJ2-7; D gene ambiguous. The CDR3 is 13 amino acids. The germline V gene encodes CDR1 MNHNY and CDR2 SVGAGI (reference sequence). Trimming removed 7 bases from V and 2 bases from J, with 12 bases in between.

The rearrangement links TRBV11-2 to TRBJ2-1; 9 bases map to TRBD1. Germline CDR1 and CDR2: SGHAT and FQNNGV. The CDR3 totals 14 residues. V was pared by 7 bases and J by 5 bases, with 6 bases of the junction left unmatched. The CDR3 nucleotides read TGTGCCAGCAAGGGACAGGGCTTAAACAATGAGCAGTTCTTC. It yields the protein CASKGQGLNNEQFF.

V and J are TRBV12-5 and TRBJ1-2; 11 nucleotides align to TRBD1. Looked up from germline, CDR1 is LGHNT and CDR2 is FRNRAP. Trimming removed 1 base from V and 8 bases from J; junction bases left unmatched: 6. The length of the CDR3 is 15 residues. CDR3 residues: CASGLGGTGGYGYTF. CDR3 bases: TGTGCTAGTGGTTTGGGTGGGACAGGGGGTTACGGCTACACCTTC.

As DNA, the CDR3 is TGTGCCAGCTCACTCGGGACAGGGAACACTGAAGCTTTCTTT. Translated: CASSLGTGNTEAFF. The V gene is TRBV18, the J gene TRBJ1-1, with TRBD1 matching over 8 bases. The V gene's germline CDR1 is KGHSH and CDR2 LQKENI. The CDR3 totals 14 residues. Unmatched junction bases numbered 2, after V lost 4 bases and J lost 1 base.

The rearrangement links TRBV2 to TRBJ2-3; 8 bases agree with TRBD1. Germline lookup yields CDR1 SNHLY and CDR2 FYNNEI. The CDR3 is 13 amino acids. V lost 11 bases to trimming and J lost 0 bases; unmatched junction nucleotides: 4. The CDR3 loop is CAGQGSSTDTQYF. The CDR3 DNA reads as TGTGCCGGACAGGGCTCTAGCACAGATACGCAGTATTTT.

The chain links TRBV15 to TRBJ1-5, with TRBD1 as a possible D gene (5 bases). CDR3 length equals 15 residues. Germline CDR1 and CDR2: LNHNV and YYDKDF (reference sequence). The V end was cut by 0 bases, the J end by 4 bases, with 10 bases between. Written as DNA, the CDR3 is TGTGCCACCAGCAGAGATCCGGGGGGAAATCAGCCCCAGCATTTT. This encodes CATSRDPGGNQPQHF.

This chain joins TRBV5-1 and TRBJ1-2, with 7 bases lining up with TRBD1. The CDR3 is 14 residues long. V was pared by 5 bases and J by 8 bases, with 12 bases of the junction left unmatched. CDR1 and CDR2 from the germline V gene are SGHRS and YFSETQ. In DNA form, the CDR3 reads TGCGCCAGCAGTTCACAGGGATTAGGGGGCGGCTACACCTTC. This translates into CASSSQGLGGGYTF.

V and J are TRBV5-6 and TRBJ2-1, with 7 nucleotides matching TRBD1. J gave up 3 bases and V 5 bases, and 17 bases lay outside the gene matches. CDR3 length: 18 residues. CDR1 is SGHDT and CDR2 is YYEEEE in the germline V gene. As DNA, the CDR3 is TGTGCCAGCAGTTCAGCAACCACAGGGGTCCCCTACTACAATGAGCAGTTCTTC. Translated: CASSSATTGVPYYNEQFF.

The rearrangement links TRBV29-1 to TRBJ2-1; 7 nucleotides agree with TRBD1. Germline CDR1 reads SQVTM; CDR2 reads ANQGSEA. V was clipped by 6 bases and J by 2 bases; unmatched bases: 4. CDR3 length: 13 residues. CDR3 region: CSVADRAYNEQFF. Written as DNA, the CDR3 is TGCAGCGTCGCTGACAGGGCCTACAATGAGCAGTTCTTC.

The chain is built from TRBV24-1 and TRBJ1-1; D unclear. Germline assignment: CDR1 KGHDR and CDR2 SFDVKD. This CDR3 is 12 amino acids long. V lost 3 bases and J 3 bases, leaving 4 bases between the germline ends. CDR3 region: CATSDPDTEAFF. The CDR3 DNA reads TGTGCCACCAGTGATCCAGACACTGAAGCTTTCTTT.

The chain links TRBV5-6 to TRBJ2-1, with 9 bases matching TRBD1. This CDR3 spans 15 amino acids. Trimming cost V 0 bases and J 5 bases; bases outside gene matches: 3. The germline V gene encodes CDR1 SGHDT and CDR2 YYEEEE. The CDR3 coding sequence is TGTGCCAGCAGCTTGGACAGGGGGCTTCACAATGAGCAGTTCTTC. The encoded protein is CASSLDRGLHNEQFF.

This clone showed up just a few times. CDR3 loop: CSVVPLAKAPDTQYF. In DNA form, the CDR3 reads TGCAGCGTGGTACCACTAGCTAAGGCGCCGGATACGCAGTATTTT. The rearrangement joins TRBV29-1 to TRBJ2-3; possible D gene TRBD2, 6 bases. V lost 6 bases, J lost 6 bases, and 22 bases lay in between. Germline values: CDR1 SQVTM, CDR2 ANQGSEA. This CDR3 spans 15 amino acids.

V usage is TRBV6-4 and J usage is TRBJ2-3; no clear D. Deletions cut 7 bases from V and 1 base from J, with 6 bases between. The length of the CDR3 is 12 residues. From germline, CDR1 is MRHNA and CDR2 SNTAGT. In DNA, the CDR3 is TGTGCCAGCAATCATCGCACAGATACGCAGTATTTT. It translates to CASNHRTDTQYF.